This T cell receptor beta chain was sequenced in a study of blood T cell repertoires in COVID-19. Overall study context: Nucleic acid was either cDNA or gDNA, and it came from T cells, B-cell-depleted T cells, or PBMCs.

In the authors' methods: Counts of nucleated cells, estimated from reference gene primer amplification, were obtained. TCRdb keeps only in-frame clones here, not all; method: immunoSEQ multiplex PCR. For V, J and clone size, that table is used; D and trimming come from the DNA. This sample has just over 150,000 clones; approximately 86% occur once, and the top ten carry approximately 2.4%. This CDR3 contains 16 residues. Trimming removed 3 bases from V and 1 base from J, with 18 bases in between. The V gene's germline CDR1 is SQVTM and CDR2 ANQGSEA. This chain connects TRBV29-1 to TRBJ1-2; D perhaps matches TRBD1 (6 bases). Sequences were obtained from peripheral blood. This TCR came from a woman aged 70-85 years with acute or convalescent COVID-19. The CDR3 bases are TGCAGCGTTGAGAGGTGGATTCAGGGGCTTAACTATGGCTACACCTTC. This sequence encodes CSVERWIQGLNYGYTF.